These 15 T cell receptor beta chains were sequenced from one sample in a study of PD-L1 blockade in urothelial cancer. TCRdb keeps only in-frame clones here, not all; method: immunoSEQ multiplex PCR. Altogether roughly 60,000 clones are present, roughly four fifths being singletons, with the ten largest covering 4% to 5.5%. The source was PBMCs, collected around atezolizumab (anti-PD-L1) treatment. The receptors were gathered from a man in his sixties or seventies with urothelial cancer.

The chain combines TRBV5-4 with TRBJ2-2; 8 nucleotides match TRBD2. Germline V lookup: CDR1 SGHNT, CDR2 YYREEE (reference sequence). This CDR3 is built from 16 residues. Unmatched junction bases numbered 5, after V lost 3 bases and J lost 1 base. CDR3 loop: CASSSTGTRNTGELFF. CDR3 coding DNA: TGTGCCAGCAGCTCGACCGGGACTAGGAACACCGGGGAGCTGTTTTTT.

This chain connects TRBV7-9 to TRBJ1-2; possible D gene TRBD1, 6 bases. V was cut by 1 base and J by 4 bases, with 7 bases left in between. The CDR3 extends over 13 amino acids. Germline CDR1 is SEHNR and CDR2 is FQNEAQ (reference sequence). DNA for the CDR3: TGTGCCAGCAGCTTAGGGACAGTCTATGGCTACACCTTC. This translates into CASSLGTVYGYTF. Filled out from reference TRBV7-9 and TRBJ1-2, the complete variable domain reads DTGVSQNPRHKITKRGQNVTFRCDPISEHNRLYWYRQTLGQGPEFLTYFQNEAQLEKSRLLSDRFSAERPKGSFSTLEIQRTEQGDSAMYLCASSLGTVYGYTFGSGTRLTVV.

The chain carries TRBV6-1 and TRBJ1-4, with D possibly matching TRBD1 (5 bases). The CDR3 is made up of 15 amino acids. V was trimmed by 3 bases and J by 7 bases, leaving 15 bases between them. The germline gives CDR1 MNHNS, CDR2 SASEGT. The CDR3 reads CASSENGGWGEKLFF. CDR3 nucleotide sequence: TGTGCCAGCAGTGAGAACGGGGGATGGGGTGAAAAACTGTTTTTT.

The V gene is TRBV6-1, the J gene TRBJ1-1; the D is unclear. The ends were cut back, 2 bases at V and 6 bases at J, with 13 bases in the middle. The CDR3 extends over 14 amino acids. Germline assignment: CDR1 MNHNS and CDR2 SASEGT. In nucleotides, the CDR3 is TGTGCCAGCAGTGAATCGGGCAGGCGGGCTGAAGCTTTCTTT. It specifies CASSESGRRAEAFF.

The V and J genes are TRBV5-6 and TRBJ2-1; 11 nucleotides line up with TRBD2. The CDR3 has 15 residues. CDR1 and CDR2 (germline): SGHDT, YYEEEE. V lost 4 bases and J lost 2; bases outside the gene matches: 2. The CDR3 coding sequence is TGTGCCAGCAGCCGACTAGCGGGGACCTACAATGAGCAGTTCTTC. Translating gives CASSRLAGTYNEQFF.

This clone was detected only a few times. The genes are TRBV7-9 and TRBJ1-4, with D hard to call. Trimming removed 1 base from V and 8 bases from J, with 5 bases in between. CDR1 and CDR2 from the germline V gene are SEHNR and FQNEAQ (reference sequence). CDR3 length equals 12 residues. CDR3: CASSLGEEKLFF. CDR3 bases: TGTGCCAGCAGCTTAGGGGAGGAAAAACTGTTTTTT.

V usage is TRBV30 and J usage is TRBJ1-3; weak D call: TRBD1 (5 bases). Between the trimmed V and J ends, which lost 0 bases and 5 bases, there was a span of 11 bases. CDR3 length: 14 amino acids. CDR1 is GTSNPN and CDR2 is SVGIG in the germline V gene (reference sequence). The CDR3 DNA is TGTGCCTGGAGTGTACGGGGGGAAAGAAACACCATATATTTT. Translation gives CAWSVRGERNTIYF.

The rearrangement joins TRBV29-1 to TRBJ2-1; 15 bases line up with TRBD2. Trimming took 7 bases from V and 9 from J; bases not matched to a gene: 7. The germline V gene encodes CDR1 SQVTM and CDR2 ANQGSEA. The CDR3 loop spans 14 amino acids. DNA for the CDR3: TGCAGCGCTAAGGGACTAGCGGGAGGTCTTGAGCAGTTCTTC. Translating it yields CSAKGLAGGLEQFF.

This clone occurred once. This chain uses TRBV10-3 with TRBJ2-7; the match to TRBD1 covers 8 bases. There are 14 residues in the CDR3. V trimming: 8 bases; J trimming: 6 bases; junction bases outside the gene matches: 12. From germline, CDR1 is ENHRY and CDR2 SYGVKD. CDR3 residues: CAISPRDRGGEQYF. Written as DNA, the CDR3 is TGTGCCATCTCGCCCAGAGACAGGGGTGGCGAGCAGTACTTC.

The chain recombines TRBV2 with TRBJ2-2; D may be TRBD1 (6 bases). Germline V gene sequence: CDR1 SNHLY, CDR2 FYNNEI. Trimming left V 8 bases short and J 5 bases short, with 12 bases between. CDR3 size: 13 residues. In DNA, the CDR3 is TGTGCCAGCGGAAGGACAGTTACCGGGGAGCTGTTTTTT. Translating it yields CASGRTVTGELFF.

This clone has more than one count but fewer than ten. The gene calls are TRBV29-1 and TRBJ1-4; tentative D call: TRBD1 (5 bases). There are 11 residues in the CDR3. Trimming shortened V by 2 bases and J by 7 bases, and 5 bases separated the two germline ends. Germline CDR1 SQVTM, CDR2 ANQGSEA. The CDR3 spells CSVETGEKLFF. The CDR3 DNA reads TGCAGCGTTGAAACAGGTGAAAAACTGTTTTTT.

The chain combines TRBV5-1 with TRBJ2-1; the D is unclear. V was pared by 0 bases and J by 6 bases, with 7 bases between. The germline CDR1 and CDR2 sequences are SGHRS and YFSETQ. The CDR3 consists of 13 residues. As DNA, the CDR3 is TGCGCCAGCAGCTTGGAAATATCCAATGAGCAGTTCTTC. Protein product: CASSLEISNEQFF. The full variable domain, completed using reference TRBV5-1 and TRBJ2-1, is KAGVTQTPRYLIKTRGQQVTLSCSPISGHRSVSWYQQTPGQGLQFLFEYFSETQRNKGNFPGRFSGRQFSNSRSEMNVSTLELGDSALYLCASSLEISNEQFFGPGTRLTVL.

The chain recombines TRBV6-1 with TRBJ2-1, with 12 bases fitting TRBD2. The CDR3 loop spans 15 amino acids. In germline, CDR1 is MNHNS, CDR2 SASEGT. With V trimmed by 3 bases and J by 7 bases, 4 bases remained unmatched. The DNA for the CDR3 is TGTGCCAGCAGTGACCGAACTAGCGGGAGGAATGAGCAGTTCTTC. Protein: CASSDRTSGRNEQFF.

This chain uses TRBV28 with TRBJ2-1; 8 bases align to TRBD2. Germline V lookup: CDR1 MDHEN, CDR2 SYDVKM. The CDR3 consists of 13 residues. The V and J ends lost 8 bases and 7 bases, in that order; junction bases with no gene match: 7. The CDR3 bases are TGTGCCAGCCTCGGGACTAGTTATAATGAGCAGTTCTTC. The encoded protein is CASLGTSYNEQFF.

V is TRBV10-2 and J is TRBJ1-5; weak D call: TRBD1 (5 bases). V was cut by 2 bases and J by 5 bases, with 13 bases left in between. Germline V CDR1 and CDR2: WSHSY, SAAADI. The CDR3 runs to 15 residues. The CDR3 sequence: CASSEAGGDHQPQHF. The CDR3, as DNA: TGCGCCAGCAGTGAGGCGGGAGGGGATCATCAGCCCCAGCATTTT.